A single sample is the source of the 16 T cell receptor beta chains below, sequenced in a study of neoadjuvant anti-PD-1 for oral cavity cancer. TCRdb's copy holds only in-frame clones and misses some; the assay was immunoSEQ multiplex PCR. The profile covers some 15,000 clones, with 60% to 75% appearing a single time and around 3% taken by the ten largest. Sequenced here: PBMCs, sampled before nivolumab (anti-PD-1) treatment. Source of these receptors: a person aged 35 to 85 with oral cavity squamous cell carcinoma.

This rearrangement joins TRBV9 to TRBJ2-5, with TRBD1 identical over 7 bases. The CDR3 has 14 amino acids. The V segment lost 3 bases and the J segment 2 bases; nucleotides outside the gene matches: 4. Germline V gene sequence: CDR1 SGDLS, CDR2 YYNGEE. CDR3 sequence: CASSADREQETQYF. In DNA form, the CDR3 reads TGTGCCAGCAGCGCCGACAGGGAACAAGAGACCCAGTACTTC.

This clone was seen a few times. This chain links TRBV28 with TRBJ2-7, with D perhaps matching TRBD2 (5 bases). Germline V CDR1 and CDR2: MDHEN, SYDVKM. This CDR3 region has 12 residues. V lost 6 bases to trimming and J lost 5 bases, with 11 bases between them. CDR3 amino acids: CASRSQEDEQYF. CDR3 DNA: TGTGCCAGCAGGTCCCAGGAGGACGAGCAGTACTTC.

The chain links TRBV9 to TRBJ2-3; D possibly uses TRBD1 or TRBD2 (6 bases each). This CDR3 comprises 14 residues. Germline V CDR1 and CDR2: SGDLS, YYNGEE. V was shortened by 3 bases and J by 6 bases, with 14 bases between the two germline ends. Here the CDR3 reads CASSGSPGADTQYF. The CDR3, as DNA: TGTGCCAGCAGCGGGTCACCGGGGGCGGATACGCAGTATTTT. Combining the CDR3 with reference TRBV9 and TRBJ2-3 gives the whole variable domain DSGVTQTPKHLITATGQRVTLRCSPRSGDLSVYWYQQSLDQGLQFLIQYYNGEERAKGNILERFSAQQFPDLHSELNLSSLELGDSALYFCASSGSPGADTQYFGPGTRLTVL.

This chain links TRBV6-5 with TRBJ1-4, with TRBD1 as a possible D gene (5 bases). CDR1 is MNHEY, CDR2 SVGAGI, per germline. The CDR3 is made up of 15 amino acids. V shed 7 bases and J shed 0 bases, with 12 bases lying between them. CDR3 DNA sequence: TGTGCCAGCACCCCAACAGGCTCAACTAATGAAAAACTGTTTTTT. Translating it yields CASTPTGSTNEKLFF.

V is TRBV9 and J is TRBJ2-1; D ambiguous. The length of the CDR3 is 14 residues. The V gene lost 0 bases and the J gene lost 4 bases, with 8 bases spanning the gap. Germline CDR1 reads SGDLS; CDR2 reads YYNGEE. DNA for the CDR3: TGTGCCAGCAGCGTAGGGGCAGATTACAATGAGCAGTTCTTC. Protein product: CASSVGADYNEQFF.

This clone was recorded once. The chain couples TRBV4-1 to TRBJ2-3; D uncertain. The V end was cut by 2 bases, the J end by 6 bases, with 15 bases between. The V gene's germline CDR1 is MGHRA and CDR2 YSYEKL. This CDR3 comprises 15 residues. CDR3 sequence (DNA): TGCGCCAGCAGCCAACTGAGTGGGTTTCGGGATACGCAGTATTTT. As protein: CASSQLSGFRDTQYF.

The CDR3 sequence: CAISGGLAGVPYEQYF. The CDR3 region has the DNA TGTGCCATCAGTGGGGGACTAGCGGGCGTCCCCTACGAGCAGTACTTC. This rearrangement joins TRBV10-3 to TRBJ2-7, with 12 bases that match TRBD2. V lost 4 bases and J lost 2; bases outside the gene matches: 6. This CDR3 has 16 amino acids. Germline CDR1 reads ENHRY; CDR2 reads SYGVKD.

This clone was observed a single time. The chain joins TRBV7-2 to TRBJ1-3, with TRBD1 matching over 10 bases. Germline V gives CDR1 SGHTA, CDR2 FQGNSA. This CDR3 region has 16 residues. Trimming removed 5 bases from V and 4 bases from J; junction bases left unmatched: 8. CDR3 in DNA: TGTGCCAGCAGCAAAGACAGGGGGCGAGCCGGAAACACCATATATTTT. Its protein product is CASSKDRGRAGNTIYF.

The chain recombines TRBV27 with TRBJ1-1; D might be TRBD1 (5 bases). CDR1 and CDR2 from the germline V gene are MNHEY and SMNVEV (reference sequence). This CDR3 contains 13 residues. Deletions cut 3 bases from V and 8 bases from J, with 13 bases between. The CDR3 is CASSFGAGLEAFF. The CDR3 DNA is TGTGCCAGCAGTTTTGGGGCAGGGCTCGAAGCTTTCTTT.

This sequence joins TRBV4-1 and TRBJ1-4; a weak D match, TRBD1 (6 bases). The CDR3 runs to 13 residues. CDR1 MGHRA and CDR2 YSYEKL come from the germline V gene. V lost 3 bases, J lost 10 bases, and 12 bases lay in between. The CDR3 reads CASSQYREAKLFF. The DNA of the CDR3 is TGCGCCAGCAGCCAGTACAGGGAGGCAAAACTGTTTTTT.

This rearrangement joins TRBV11-3 to TRBJ2-7, with D perhaps matching TRBD2 (6 bases). The CDR3 is 12 residues long. Germline assignment: CDR1 SGHNT and CDR2 YENEEA. V dropped 3 bases and J dropped 7 bases, with 10 bases sitting between them. CDR3 nucleotides: TGTGCCAGCAGCTTCGCCGGGGGAGAGCAGTACTTC. This encodes CASSFAGGEQYF. Full variable domain (rest looked up from reference TRBV11-3 and TRBJ2-7): EAGVVQSPRYKIIEKKQPVAFWCNPISGHNTLYWYLQNLGQGPELLIRYENEEAVDDSQLPKDRFSAERLKGVDSTLKIQPAELGDSAVYLCASSFAGGEQYFGPGTRLTVT.

This chain joins TRBV4-1 and TRBJ2-1; possibly TRBD2 for D (5 bases). The CDR3 runs to 15 residues. The V gene's germline CDR1 is MGHRA and CDR2 YSYEKL. Trimming shortened V by 2 bases and J by 12 bases, and 20 bases separated the two germline ends. CDR3 residues: CASSQIAPPMQWQFF. The CDR3 DNA reads as TGCGCCAGCAGCCAAATAGCGCCTCCAATGCAATGGCAGTTCTTC.

In this sample, this clone turned up once. The chain has TRBV25-1 and TRBJ2-1; TRBD2 matches at 10 bases. Germline trimming cut 5 bases from V and 3 bases from J; bases unmatched to any gene: 1. The CDR3 contains 14 residues. Per germline, CDR1 MGHDK and CDR2 SYGVNS. CDR3 in DNA: TGTGCCAGCAGTCTAGCGGGAGACTACAATGAGCAGTTCTTC. Translating it yields CASSLAGDYNEQFF.

This clone was picked up a small number of times. The rearrangement uses TRBV9 and TRBJ1-2; 7 bases map to TRBD1. Per the germline V gene, CDR1 is SGDLS and CDR2 is YYNGEE. The CDR3 covers 14 residues. V lost 0 bases to trimming and J lost 8 bases; unmatched junction nucleotides: 7. CDR3 bases: TGTGCCAGCAGCGTAGTTACAGGGGTTAGCGGCTACACCTTC. This encodes CASSVVTGVSGYTF.

The chain recombines TRBV29-1 with TRBJ2-7; 8 bases map to TRBD1. This CDR3 has 13 residues. Germline-derived CDR1 and CDR2 are SQVTM and ANQGSEA. J was trimmed by 2 bases and V by 1 base; bases with no gene match: 1. The CDR3 sequence is CSVEVDRAYEQYF. DNA for the CDR3: TGCAGCGTTGAAGTGGACAGGGCCTACGAGCAGTACTTC.

This chain connects TRBV20-1 to TRBJ2-7; D is uncertain. This CDR3 has 11 residues. The germline V and J ends were trimmed by 3 bases and 3 bases, with 6 bases remaining between them. Per germline, CDR1 DFQATT and CDR2 SNEGSKA (reference sequence). CDR3 region: CSARQSYEQYF. Written as DNA, the CDR3 is TGCAGTGCTAGGCAAAGCTACGAGCAGTACTTC.